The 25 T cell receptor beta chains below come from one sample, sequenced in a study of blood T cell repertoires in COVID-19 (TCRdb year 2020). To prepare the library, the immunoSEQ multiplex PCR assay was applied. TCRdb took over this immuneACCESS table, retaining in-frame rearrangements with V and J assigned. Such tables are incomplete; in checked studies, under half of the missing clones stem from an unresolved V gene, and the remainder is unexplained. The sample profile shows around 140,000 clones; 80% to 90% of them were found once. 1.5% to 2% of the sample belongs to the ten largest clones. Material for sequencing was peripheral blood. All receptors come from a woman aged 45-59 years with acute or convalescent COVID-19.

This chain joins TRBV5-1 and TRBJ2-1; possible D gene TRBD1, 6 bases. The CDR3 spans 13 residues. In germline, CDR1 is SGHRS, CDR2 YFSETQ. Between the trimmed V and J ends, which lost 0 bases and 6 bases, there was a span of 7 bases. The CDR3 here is CASSLEGGNEQFF. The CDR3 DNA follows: TGCGCCAGCAGCTTGGAAGGGGGCAATGAGCAGTTCTTC. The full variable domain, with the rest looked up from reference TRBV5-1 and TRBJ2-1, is KAGVTQTPRYLIKTRGQQVTLSCSPISGHRSVSWYQQTPGQGLQFLFEYFSETQRNKGNFPGRFSGRQFSNSRSEMNVSTLELGDSALYLCASSLEGGNEQFFGPGTRLTVL.

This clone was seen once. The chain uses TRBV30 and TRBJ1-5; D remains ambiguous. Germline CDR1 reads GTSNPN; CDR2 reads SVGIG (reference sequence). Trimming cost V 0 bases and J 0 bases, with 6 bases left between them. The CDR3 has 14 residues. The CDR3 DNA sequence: TGTGCCTGGAGTGTCTACGATAGCAATCAGCCCCAGCATTTT. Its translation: CAWSVYDSNQPQHF.

Here the CDR3 DNA reads TGTGCCAGCTCATCCGCGGGTTCGGGAGACTCCTACAATGAGCAGTTCTTC. It yields the protein CASSSAGSGDSYNEQFF. The chain carries TRBV18 and TRBJ2-1; the D gene is possibly TRBD2 (6 bases). Germline loops: CDR1 KGHSH, CDR2 LQKENI. Trimming pared 5 bases from V and 0 bases from J, leaving 17 bases between. CDR3 size: 17 residues. The full variable domain, its missing parts supplied by reference TRBV18 and TRBJ2-1, is NAGVMQNPRHLVRRRGQEARLRCSPMKGHSHVYWYRQLPEEGLKFMVYLQKENIIDESGMPKERFSAEFPKEGPSILRIQQVVRGDSAAYFCASSSAGSGDSYNEQFFGPGTRLTVL.

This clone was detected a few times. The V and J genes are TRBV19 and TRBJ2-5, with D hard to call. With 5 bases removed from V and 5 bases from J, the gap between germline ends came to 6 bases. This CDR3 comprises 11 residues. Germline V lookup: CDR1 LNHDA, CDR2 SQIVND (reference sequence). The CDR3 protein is CASSEWETQYF. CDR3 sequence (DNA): TGTGCCAGTAGTGAGTGGGAGACCCAGTACTTC.

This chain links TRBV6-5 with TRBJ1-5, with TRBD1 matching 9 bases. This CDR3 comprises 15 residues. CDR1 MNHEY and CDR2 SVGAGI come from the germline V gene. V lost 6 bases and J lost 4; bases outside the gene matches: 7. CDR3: CASRRQGQGNQPQHF. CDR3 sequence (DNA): TGTGCCAGCAGGAGACAGGGACAGGGAAATCAGCCCCAGCATTTT.

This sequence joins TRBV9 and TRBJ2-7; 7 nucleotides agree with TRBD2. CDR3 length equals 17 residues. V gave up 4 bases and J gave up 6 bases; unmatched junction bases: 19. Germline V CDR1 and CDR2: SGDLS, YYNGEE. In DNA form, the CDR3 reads TGTGCCAGCAGCCCAACGGGGACTACTTACTCGGGGGGCGAGCAGTACTTC. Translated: CASSPTGTTYSGGEQYF.

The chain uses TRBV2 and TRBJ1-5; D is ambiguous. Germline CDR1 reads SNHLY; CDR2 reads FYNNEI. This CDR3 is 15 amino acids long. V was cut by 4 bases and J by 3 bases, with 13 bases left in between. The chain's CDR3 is CASSVKGRDNQPQHF. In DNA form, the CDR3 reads TGTGCCAGCAGTGTGAAGGGTCGGGACAATCAGCCCCAGCATTTT.

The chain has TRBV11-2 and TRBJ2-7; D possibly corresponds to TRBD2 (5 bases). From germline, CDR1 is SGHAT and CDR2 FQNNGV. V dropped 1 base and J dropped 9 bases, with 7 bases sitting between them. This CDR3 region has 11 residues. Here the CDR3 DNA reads TGTGCCAGCAGCTTAGGGGCGGGGCAGTACTTC. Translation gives CASSLGAGQYF.

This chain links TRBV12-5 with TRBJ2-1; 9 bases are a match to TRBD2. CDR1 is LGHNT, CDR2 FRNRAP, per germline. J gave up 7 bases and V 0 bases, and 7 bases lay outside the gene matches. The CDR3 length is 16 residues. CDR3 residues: CASGLVRTSGFNEQFF. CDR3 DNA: TGTGCTAGTGGTTTGGTACGAACTAGCGGGTTTAATGAGCAGTTCTTC.

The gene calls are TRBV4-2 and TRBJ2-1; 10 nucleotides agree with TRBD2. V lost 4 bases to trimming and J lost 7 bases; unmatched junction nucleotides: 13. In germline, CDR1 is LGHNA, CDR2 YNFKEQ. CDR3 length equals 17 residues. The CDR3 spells CASSRYGSSGSGNEQFF. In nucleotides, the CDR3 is TGTGCCAGCAGCCGGTATGGGTCTAGCGGGAGCGGGAATGAGCAGTTCTTC.

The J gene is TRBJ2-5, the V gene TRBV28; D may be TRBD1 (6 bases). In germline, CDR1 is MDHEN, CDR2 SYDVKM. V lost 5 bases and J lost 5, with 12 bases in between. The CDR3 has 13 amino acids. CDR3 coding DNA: TGTGCCAGCAGTCGGACAGTGGACGAGACCCAGTACTTC. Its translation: CASSRTVDETQYF.

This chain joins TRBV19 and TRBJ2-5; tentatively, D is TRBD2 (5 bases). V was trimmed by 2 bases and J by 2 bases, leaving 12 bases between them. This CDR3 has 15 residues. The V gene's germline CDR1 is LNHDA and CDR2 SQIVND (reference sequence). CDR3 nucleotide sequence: TGTGCCAGTAGTATATCCCTAGCTACGCAAGAGACCCAGTACTTC. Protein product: CASSISLATQETQYF.

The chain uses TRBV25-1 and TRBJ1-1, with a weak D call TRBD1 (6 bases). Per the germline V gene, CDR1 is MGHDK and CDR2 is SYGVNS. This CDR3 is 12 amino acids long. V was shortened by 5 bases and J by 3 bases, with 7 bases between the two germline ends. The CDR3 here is CASSKGDTEAFF. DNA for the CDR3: TGTGCCAGCAGTAAGGGGGACACTGAAGCTTTCTTT.

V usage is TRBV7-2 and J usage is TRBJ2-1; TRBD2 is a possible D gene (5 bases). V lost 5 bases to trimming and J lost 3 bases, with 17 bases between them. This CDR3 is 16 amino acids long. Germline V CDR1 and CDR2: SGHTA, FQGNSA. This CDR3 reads CASSRDYSGIYNEQFF. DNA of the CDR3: TGTGCCAGCAGCCGGGATTACTCCGGGATCTACAATGAGCAGTTCTTC. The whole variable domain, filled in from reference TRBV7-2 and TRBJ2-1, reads GAGVSQSPSNKVTEKGKDVELRCDPISGHTALYWYRQSLGQGLEFLIYFQGNSAPDKSGLPSDRFSAERTGGSVSTLTIQRTQQEDSAVYLCASSRDYSGIYNEQFFGPGTRLTVL.

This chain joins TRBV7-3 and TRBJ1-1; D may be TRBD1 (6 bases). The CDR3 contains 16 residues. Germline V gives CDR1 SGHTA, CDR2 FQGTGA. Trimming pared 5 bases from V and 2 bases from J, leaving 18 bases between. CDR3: CASSIRGAGVNTEAFF. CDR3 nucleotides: TGTGCCAGCAGCATAAGAGGTGCAGGGGTTAACACTGAAGCTTTCTTT.

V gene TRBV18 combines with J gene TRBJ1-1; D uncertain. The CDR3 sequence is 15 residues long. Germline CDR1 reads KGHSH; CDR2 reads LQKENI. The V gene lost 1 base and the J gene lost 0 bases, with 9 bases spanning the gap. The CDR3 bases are TGTGCCAGCTCACCACGAACTGTTATGAACACTGAAGCTTTCTTT. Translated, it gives CASSPRTVMNTEAFF.

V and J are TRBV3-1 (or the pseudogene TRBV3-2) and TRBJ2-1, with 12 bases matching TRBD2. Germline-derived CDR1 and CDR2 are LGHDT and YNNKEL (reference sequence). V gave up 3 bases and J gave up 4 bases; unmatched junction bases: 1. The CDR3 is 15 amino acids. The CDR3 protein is CASSHTSGGYNEQFF. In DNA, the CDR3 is TGTGCCAGCAGCCATACTAGCGGGGGGTACAATGAGCAGTTCTTC.

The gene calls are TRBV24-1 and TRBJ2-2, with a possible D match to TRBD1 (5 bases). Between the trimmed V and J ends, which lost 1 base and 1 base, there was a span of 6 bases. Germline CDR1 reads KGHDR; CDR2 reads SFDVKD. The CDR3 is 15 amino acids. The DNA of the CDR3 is TGTGCCACCAGTGATTTAAGGGGGAACACCGGGGAGCTGTTTTTT. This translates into CATSDLRGNTGELFF.

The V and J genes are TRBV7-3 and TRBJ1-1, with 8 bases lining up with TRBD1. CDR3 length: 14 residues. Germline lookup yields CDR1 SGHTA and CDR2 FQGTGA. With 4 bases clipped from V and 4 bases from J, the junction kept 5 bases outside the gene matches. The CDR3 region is CASSSSGGVTEAFF. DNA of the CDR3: TGTGCCAGCAGCTCCTCAGGGGGCGTCACTGAAGCTTTCTTT.

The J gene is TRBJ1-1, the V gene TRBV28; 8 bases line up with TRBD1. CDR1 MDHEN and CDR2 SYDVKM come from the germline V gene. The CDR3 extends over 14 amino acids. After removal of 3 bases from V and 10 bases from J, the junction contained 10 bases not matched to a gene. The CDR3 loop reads CASSLAGGLPRAFF. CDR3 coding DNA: TGTGCCAGCAGTTTGGCAGGGGGCCTCCCCCGAGCTTTCTTT.

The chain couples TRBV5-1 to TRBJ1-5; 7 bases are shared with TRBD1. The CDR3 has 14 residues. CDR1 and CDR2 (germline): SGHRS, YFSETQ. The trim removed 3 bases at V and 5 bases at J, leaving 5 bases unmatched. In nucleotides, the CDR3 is TGCGCCAGCAGCTATGGGACAGAAGATCAGCCCCAGCATTTT. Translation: CASSYGTEDQPQHF.

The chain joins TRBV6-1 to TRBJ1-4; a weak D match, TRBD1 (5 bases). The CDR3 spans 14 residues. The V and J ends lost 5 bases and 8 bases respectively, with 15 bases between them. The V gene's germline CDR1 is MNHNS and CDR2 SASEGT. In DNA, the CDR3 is TGTGCCAGCAGTTTCCGGGGGGAGGAAGAAAAACTGTTTTTT. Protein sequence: CASSFRGEEEKLFF.

CDR3 loop: CASRTGASYEQYF. The CDR3 DNA is TGTGCCAGCAGAACTGGAGCCTCCTACGAGCAGTACTTC. This rearrangement joins TRBV25-1 to TRBJ2-7, with D hard to call. This CDR3 comprises 13 residues. Deletions cut 6 bases from V and 0 bases from J, with 9 bases between. Germline V lookup: CDR1 MGHDK, CDR2 SYGVNS.

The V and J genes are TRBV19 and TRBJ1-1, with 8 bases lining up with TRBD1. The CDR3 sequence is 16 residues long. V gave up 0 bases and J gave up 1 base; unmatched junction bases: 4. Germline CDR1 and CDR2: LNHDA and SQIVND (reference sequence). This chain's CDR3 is CASSIDQDRGNTEAFF. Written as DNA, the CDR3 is TGTGCCAGTAGTATAGATCAAGACAGGGGGAACACTGAAGCTTTCTTT.

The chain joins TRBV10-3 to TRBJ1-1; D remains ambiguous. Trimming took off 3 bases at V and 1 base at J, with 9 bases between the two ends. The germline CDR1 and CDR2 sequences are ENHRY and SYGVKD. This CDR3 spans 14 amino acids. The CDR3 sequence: CAISDSPGNTEAFF. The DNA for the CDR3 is TGTGCCATCAGTGATTCCCCGGGGAACACTGAAGCTTTCTTT.